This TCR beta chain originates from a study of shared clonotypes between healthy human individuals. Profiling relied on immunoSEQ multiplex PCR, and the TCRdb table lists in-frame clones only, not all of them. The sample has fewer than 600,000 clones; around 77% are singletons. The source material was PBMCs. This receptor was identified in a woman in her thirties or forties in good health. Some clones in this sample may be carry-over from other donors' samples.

For the CDR3, the DNA is TGTGCCAGCAGTTTAACACCATATAGCAATCAGCCCCAGCATTTT. It codes for CASSLTPYSNQPQHF. The rearrangement links TRBV28 to TRBJ1-5, with D uncertain. Germline assignment: CDR1 MDHEN and CDR2 SYDVKM. The CDR3 has 15 amino acids. V was shortened by 2 bases and J by 0 bases, with 8 bases between the two germline ends. Using reference TRBV28 and TRBJ1-5 for the parts outside the CDR3, the full variable domain is DVKVTQSSRYLVKRTGEKVFLECVQDMDHENMFWYRQDPGLGLRLIYFSYDVKMKEKGDIPEGYSVSREKKERFSLILESASTNQTSMYLCASSLTPYSNQPQHFGDGTRLSIL.